This T cell receptor (beta chain) was identified during a study of blood T cell dynamics during melanoma immunotherapy. Study summary: First-line therapy was either pembrolizumab or nivolumab with ipilimumab for metastatic melanoma. Overall study findings and caveats: At W3, later disease-control patients showed bifurcated PBMC repertoire changes, unlike progressors.

The CDR3 is 11 residues long. The germline V gene encodes CDR1 SEHNR and CDR2 FQNEAQ (reference sequence). V shed 3 bases and J shed 13 bases, with 12 bases lying between them. As concerns this clone: Antigen: not known.

Every bulk PBMC sample received the same 350 ng of DNA. Sequencing was performed with immunoSEQ multiplex PCR; in TCRdb, only in-frame clones are kept and a portion is missing. The sample lists around 10,000 clones, roughly 90% occurring once. Time point meaning: week 3, after first cycle of checkpoint inhibitor. Patients had no prior systemic cancer treatment, immunosuppressants or other active cancers. V usage is TRBV7-9 and J usage is TRBJ1-1; D is possibly TRBD1 (6 bases). Sequenced material: blood, taken from a patient treated with checkpoint blockade. The clonotype was recovered from a human donor with melanoma. CDR3 residues: CASSLHREVFF. The DNA for the CDR3 is TGTGCCAGCAGCTTGCACAGGGAGGTTTTCTTT.